This TCR beta chain was identified during a study of tumor-infiltrating lymphocytes in localized non-small cell lung cancer. Study context: From each patient, both tumor and uninvolved lung, non-adjacent to tumor, were sampled.

Study-level results: Tumor T-cell fraction was not associated with recurrence-free survival. IM1 and IM2 tumors showed no difference in T-cell fraction. Not all patients were TCR sequenced, owing to tissue quantity.

Details on this clone: The antigen remains unidentified.

V was clipped by 5 bases and J by 3 bases; unmatched bases: 8. CDR3 length equals 15 residues. Germline CDR1 reads LNHDA; CDR2 reads SQIVND (reference sequence). This table comes from immunoSEQ multiplex PCR, and its TCRdb copy is limited to in-frame clones, with some not included. In the table there are more than 9,500 clones, 65% to 85% of which are singletons. The chain employs TRBV19 and TRBJ2-7, with 9 bases matching TRBD1. This TCR was recovered from a human donor with non-small cell lung cancer. Source material: lung tumor tissue. In DNA, the CDR3 is TGTGCCAGTAGTCCTCGGGGACAGGGTGGCTACGAGCAGTACTTC. This gives the protein CASSPRGQGGYEQYF. Full variable domain (outside the CDR3, taken from reference TRBV19 and TRBJ2-7): DGGITQSPKYLFRKEGQNVTLSCEQNLNHDAMYWYRQDPGQGLRLIYYSQIVNDFQKGDIAEGYSVSREKKESFPLTVTSAQKNPTAFYLCASSPRGQGGYEQYFGPGTRLTVT.